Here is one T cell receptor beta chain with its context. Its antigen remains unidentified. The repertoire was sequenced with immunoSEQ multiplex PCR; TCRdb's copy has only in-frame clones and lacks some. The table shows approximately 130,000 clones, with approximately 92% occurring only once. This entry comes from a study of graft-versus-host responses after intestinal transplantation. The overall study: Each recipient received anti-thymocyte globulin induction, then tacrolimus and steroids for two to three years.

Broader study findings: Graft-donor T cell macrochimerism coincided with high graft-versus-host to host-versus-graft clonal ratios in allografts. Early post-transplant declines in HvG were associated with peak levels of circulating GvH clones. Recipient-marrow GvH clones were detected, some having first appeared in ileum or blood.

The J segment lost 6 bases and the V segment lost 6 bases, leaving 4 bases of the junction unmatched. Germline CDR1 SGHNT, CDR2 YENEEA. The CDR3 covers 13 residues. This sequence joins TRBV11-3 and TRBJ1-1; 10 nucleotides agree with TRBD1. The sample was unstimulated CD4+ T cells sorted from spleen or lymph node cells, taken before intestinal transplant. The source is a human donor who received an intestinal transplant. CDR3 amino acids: CASRLDRGAEAFF. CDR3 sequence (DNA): TGTGCCAGCAGATTGGACAGGGGGGCTGAAGCTTTCTTT.